The present TCR beta chain was sequenced within a study of blood T cell repertoires in COVID-19. Germline-derived CDR1 and CDR2 are LNHDA and SQIVND (reference sequence). V was shortened by 7 bases and J by 3 bases, with 15 bases between the two germline ends. The CDR3 has 15 amino acids. Generated by immunoSEQ multiplex PCR, the TCRdb table keeps only in-frame clones and is missing some. The sample has 90,000 to 110,000 clones; approximately 84% are singletons. The chain carries TRBV19 and TRBJ1-4, with D maybe TRBD1 (6 bases). This receptor was taken from a woman between 45 and 65 years old with acute or convalescent COVID-19. The sample was peripheral blood. The CDR3 is CASKDSPSANEKLFF. As DNA, the CDR3 is TGTGCCAGTAAGGACAGTCCCTCTGCTAATGAAAAACTGTTTTTT.